Presented here are 16 T cell receptor beta chains from one specimen sequenced in a study of blood T cell repertoires in COVID-19. Here immunoSEQ multiplex PCR was the method, and the copy in TCRdb shows in-frame clones only, minus some. The sample carries just under 45,000 clones, around 90% recorded once. Sequencing used peripheral blood. Receptors were obtained from a woman aged 80 or over in a cohort sampled during active or convalescent COVID-19.

The chain links TRBV6-5 to TRBJ2-2, with D possibly matching TRBD1 (6 bases). The germline V gene has CDR1 MNHEY and CDR2 SVGAGI. The CDR3 runs to 14 residues. V was shortened by 5 bases and J by 3 bases, with 10 bases between the two germline ends. The CDR3 is CASSSWTDTGELFF. In nucleotides, the CDR3 is TGTGCCAGCAGTAGCTGGACAGACACCGGGGAGCTGTTTTTT.

This sequence joins TRBV2 and TRBJ1-2; no reliable D call. V lost 4 bases and J lost 2, with 14 bases in between. The germline CDR1 and CDR2 sequences are SNHLY and FYNNEI. There are 15 residues in the CDR3. The CDR3 loop is CASSVWQNSNYGYTF. In DNA form, the CDR3 reads TGTGCCAGCAGTGTCTGGCAGAATAGCAACTATGGCTACACCTTC.

With regard to this clone: Other DNA sequences in the sample encode the same CDR3. The chain couples TRBV7-6 to TRBJ2-1; D gene unclear. CDR3 length: 13 amino acids. Germline V lookup: CDR1 SGHVS, CDR2 FNYEAQ. Trimming took 1 base from V and 3 from J, leaving 4 bases between them. CDR3 nucleotide sequence: TGTGCCAGCAGCTTAGGGCTCTACAATGAGCAGTTCTTC. Translation: CASSLGLYNEQFF.

The chain carries TRBV5-4 and TRBJ1-3; tentative D call: TRBD1 (6 bases). Germline V gives CDR1 SGHNT, CDR2 YYREEE (reference sequence). The CDR3 totals 15 residues. Between the trimmed V and J ends, which lost 1 base and 2 bases, there was a span of 10 bases. The CDR3 reads CASSLYTGTGNTIYF. CDR3 nucleotides: TGTGCCAGCAGCTTGTACACAGGGACTGGAAACACCATATATTTT.

The rearrangement joins TRBV2 to TRBJ1-2; D may be TRBD1 (6 bases). CDR1 and CDR2 from the germline V gene are SNHLY and FYNNEI. The CDR3 contains 13 residues. V dropped 8 bases and J dropped 2 bases, with 12 bases sitting between them. The CDR3 here is CASEDRLNYGYTF. DNA for the CDR3: TGTGCCAGCGAGGACAGACTAAACTATGGCTACACCTTC.

The V call is TRBV10-2, the J call TRBJ2-7, with a tentative D call TRBD2 (5 bases). V gave up 7 bases and J gave up 0 bases, with 16 bases separating them. This CDR3 spans 15 amino acids. In germline, CDR1 is WSHSY, CDR2 SAAADI. CDR3 region: CASISSGRGSYEQYF. The CDR3 nucleotides are TGCGCCAGCATCTCGTCCGGTCGGGGCTCCTACGAGCAGTACTTC.

The chain carries TRBV5-1 and TRBJ1-6, with 10 bases fitting TRBD1. The CDR3 spans 13 residues. Germline V CDR1 and CDR2: SGHRS, YFSETQ. V lost 1 base to trimming and J lost 16 bases; unmatched junction nucleotides: 5. DNA for the CDR3: TGCGCCAGCAGCTTGCTGACAGGGGGCTTGCTCCACTTT. Its protein product is CASSLLTGGLLHF.

The V and J genes are TRBV10-3 and TRBJ2-2; 7 nucleotides line up with TRBD2. CDR1 ENHRY and CDR2 SYGVKD come from the germline V gene. The CDR3 has 14 residues. V shed 11 bases and J 7 bases; nucleotides not matched to a gene: 13. DNA for the CDR3: TGTGCCGGGAGGGGACGTCTTACGGACGGGGAGCTGTTTTTT. Encoded protein: CAGRGRLTDGELFF.

V and J are TRBV27 and TRBJ1-4, with a weak D call TRBD1 (5 bases). Between the trimmed V and J ends, which lost 2 bases and 4 bases, there was a span of 8 bases. Germline lookup yields CDR1 MNHEY and CDR2 SMNVEV (reference sequence). The CDR3 totals 14 residues. CDR3 DNA: TGTGCCAGCAGTTTACAGGGACTTAATGAAAAACTGTTTTTT. This codes for CASSLQGLNEKLFF.

The chain couples TRBV6-5 to TRBJ2-1; 11 nucleotides line up with TRBD2. V lost 4 bases to trimming and J lost 7 bases; unmatched junction nucleotides: 6. The CDR3 is 15 amino acids. Germline CDR1 reads MNHEY; CDR2 reads SVGAGI. CDR3 loop: CASSSGTSGLNEQFF. In DNA, the CDR3 is TGTGCCAGCAGTTCCGGGACTAGCGGATTAAATGAGCAGTTCTTC.

The chain employs TRBV7-2 and TRBJ2-7; D perhaps matches TRBD1 (6 bases). This CDR3 is built from 13 residues. Per the germline V gene, CDR1 is SGHTA and CDR2 is FQGNSA. V gave up 1 base and J gave up 3 bases, with 7 bases separating them. CDR3 in DNA: TGTGCCAGCAGCTTAGTGGACAGCTACGAGCAGTACTTC. Protein: CASSLVDSYEQYF.

This clone was found a few times. The CDR3: CASSETSGEYNEQFF. The CDR3 nucleotides are TGTGCCAGTAGTGAGACTAGCGGGGAGTACAATGAGCAGTTCTTC. This chain joins TRBV19 and TRBJ2-1, with 11 bases matching TRBD2. V trimming: 5 bases; J trimming: 4 bases; junction bases outside the gene matches: 4. The germline V gene encodes CDR1 LNHDA and CDR2 SQIVND (reference sequence). This CDR3 has 15 residues. The complete variable domain, with remaining parts taken from reference TRBV19 and TRBJ2-1, reads DGGITQSPKYLFRKEGQNVTLSCEQNLNHDAMYWYRQDPGQGLRLIYYSQIVNDFQKGDIAEGYSVSREKKESFPLTVTSAQKNPTAFYLCASSETSGEYNEQFFGPGTRLTVL.

This chain links TRBV10-3 with TRBJ2-3; 15 positions match TRBD2. Germline V gene lookup returns CDR1 ENHRY and CDR2 SYGVKD. V was pared by 6 bases and J by 0 bases, with 7 bases of the junction left unmatched. This CDR3 spans 18 amino acids. The CDR3 here is CAISGLAGGSFSTDTQYF. The DNA of the CDR3 is TGTGCCATCAGCGGACTAGCGGGAGGGTCTTTTAGCACAGATACGCAGTATTTT.

The V gene is TRBV28, the J gene TRBJ2-4; the D gene is possibly TRBD2 (5 bases). V was shortened by 2 bases and J by 0 bases, with 11 bases between the two germline ends. Germline CDR1 reads MDHEN; CDR2 reads SYDVKM. CDR3 length: 16 amino acids. In DNA form, the CDR3 reads TGTGCCAGCAGTTTACTCGGGGATATAGCCAAAAACATTCAGTACTTC. Amino acid sequence: CASSLLGDIAKNIQYF.

V gene TRBV6-6 combines with J gene TRBJ1-1; 7 bases match TRBD1. In germline, CDR1 is MNHNY, CDR2 SVGAGI (reference sequence). CDR3 length: 14 residues. The V segment lost 2 bases and the J segment 4 bases; nucleotides outside the gene matches: 4. The CDR3 protein is CASSYNQGGTEAFF. DNA of the CDR3: TGTGCCAGCAGTTACAATCAGGGGGGCACTGAAGCTTTCTTT.

In its sample, this clone ranks as large. V and J are TRBV5-4 and TRBJ2-5; 10 nucleotides line up with TRBD2. The V gene end was trimmed by 4 bases and the J gene end by 2 bases; junction bases not matched to a gene: 5. Germline loops: CDR1 SGHNT, CDR2 YYREEE (reference sequence). This CDR3 spans 15 amino acids. CDR3 nucleotides: TGTGCCAGCAGCGTAGTACTAGCGGGGCAAGAGACCCAGTACTTC. Its translation is CASSVVLAGQETQYF.